This T cell receptor beta chain emerged from a study of T cell repertoires in cytomegalovirus infection. Study results and caveats: In two of eight donors, the top clonotype was HLA-C-restricted CMV-specific.

This clonotype has more than one count but fewer than ten. Antigen specificity is unknown. The CDR3 has 15 residues. Trimming took 4 bases from V and 3 from J, leaving 17 bases between them. Germline assignment: CDR1 SGHNT and CDR2 YYREEE (reference sequence). TCRdb passed the reads through MiXCR, listing each CDR3 protein once. The sample consists of 350,000 to 450,000 distinct CDR3 sequences, roughly 18% of them appearing once. Sequenced sample: PBMCs. The origin of this receptor is a human donor in good health (CMV status not recorded). Some clones in this sample may be carry-over from other donors' samples. This rearrangement joins TRBV5-4 to TRBJ2-7; D gene uncertain. The CDR3 protein is CASSPGSRRIYEQYF. For the CDR3, the DNA is TGTGCCAGCAGCCCCGGTTCGCGACGGATCTACGAGCAGTACTTC. Full variable domain (outside the CDR3, taken from reference TRBV5-4 and TRBJ2-7): ETGVTQSPTHLIKTRGQQVTLRCSSQSGHNTVSWYQQALGQGPQFIFQYYREEENGRGNFPPRFSGLQFPNYSSELNVNALELDDSALYLCASSPGSRRIYEQYFGPGTRLTVT.